This T cell receptor beta chain stems from a study of liver allograft versus peripheral blood T cells. Looking at the study overall: Transplanted-liver T cell receptor repertoires were compared with recipients' peripheral blood repertoires.

General study points: It was reported that the T cell receptor repertoires found inside liver allografts differed from those that were detected in peripheral blood.

Germline V gives CDR1 MNHEY, CDR2 SVGEGT. With 6 bases clipped from V and 3 bases from J, the junction kept 6 bases outside the gene matches. CDR3 length: 14 amino acids. A single record per CDR3 protein comes from TCRdb applying MiXCR to the reads. The top ten hold around 23% of the sample, which has some 3,500 distinct CDR3 sequences, roughly a sixth seen once. This clonotype is medium-sized in the sample. The antigen is not known. The chain has TRBV6-2 or TRBV6-3 and TRBJ1-2, with 8 positions matching TRBD1. The sequence was obtained from a human patient who had a liver transplant. The T cells may partly be graft donor cells. CDR3 residues: CASSLPGGDYGYTF. The CDR3 nucleotides are TGTGCCAGCAGCCTCCCAGGGGGCGACTATGGCTACACCTTC.